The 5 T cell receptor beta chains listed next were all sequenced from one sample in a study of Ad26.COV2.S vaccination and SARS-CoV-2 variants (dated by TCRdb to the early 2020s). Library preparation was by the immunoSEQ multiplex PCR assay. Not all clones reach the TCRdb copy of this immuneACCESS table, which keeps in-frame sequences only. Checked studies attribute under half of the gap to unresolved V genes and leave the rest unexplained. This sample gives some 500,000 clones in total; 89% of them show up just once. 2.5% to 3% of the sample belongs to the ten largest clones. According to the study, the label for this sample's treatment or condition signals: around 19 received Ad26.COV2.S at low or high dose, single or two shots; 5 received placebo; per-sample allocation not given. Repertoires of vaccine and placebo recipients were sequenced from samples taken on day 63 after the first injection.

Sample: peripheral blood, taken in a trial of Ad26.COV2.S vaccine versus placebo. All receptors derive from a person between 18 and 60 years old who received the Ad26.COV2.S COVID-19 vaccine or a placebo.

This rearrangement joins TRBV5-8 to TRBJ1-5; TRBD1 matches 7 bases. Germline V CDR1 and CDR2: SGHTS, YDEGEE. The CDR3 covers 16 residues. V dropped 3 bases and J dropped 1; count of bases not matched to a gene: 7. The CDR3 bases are TGTGCCAGCAGCTCTGACAGGGTGGTAAGCAATCAGCCCCAGCATTTT. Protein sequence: CASSSDRVVSNQPQHF. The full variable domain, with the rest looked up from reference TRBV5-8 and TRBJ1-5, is EAGVTQSPTHLIKTRGQQATLRCSPISGHTSVYWYQQALGLGLQFLLWYDEGEERNRGNFPPRFSGRQFPNYSSELNVNALELEDSALYLCASSSDRVVSNQPQHFGDGTRLSIL.

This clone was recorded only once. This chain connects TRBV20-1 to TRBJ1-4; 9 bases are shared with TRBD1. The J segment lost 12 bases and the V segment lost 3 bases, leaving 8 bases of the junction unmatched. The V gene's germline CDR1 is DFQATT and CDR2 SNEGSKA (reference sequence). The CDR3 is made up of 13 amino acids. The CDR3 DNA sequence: TGCAGTGCTAGTTACAGGGGGCTAAAAGAACTGTTTTTT. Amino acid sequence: CSASYRGLKELFF.

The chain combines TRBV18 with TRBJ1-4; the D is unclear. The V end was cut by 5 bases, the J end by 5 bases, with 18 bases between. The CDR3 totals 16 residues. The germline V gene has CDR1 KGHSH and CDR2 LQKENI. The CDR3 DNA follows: TGTGCCAGCTCAACAAAAGGATCCTTGGGGAATGAAAAACTGTTTTTT. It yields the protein CASSTKGSLGNEKLFF.

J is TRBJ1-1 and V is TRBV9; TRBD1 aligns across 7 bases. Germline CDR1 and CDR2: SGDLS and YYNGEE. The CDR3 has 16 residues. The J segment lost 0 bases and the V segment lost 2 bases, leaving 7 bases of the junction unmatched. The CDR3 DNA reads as TGTGCCAGCAGCGTTAGCCGGGACAGATTGAACACTGAAGCTTTCTTT. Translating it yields CASSVSRDRLNTEAFF.

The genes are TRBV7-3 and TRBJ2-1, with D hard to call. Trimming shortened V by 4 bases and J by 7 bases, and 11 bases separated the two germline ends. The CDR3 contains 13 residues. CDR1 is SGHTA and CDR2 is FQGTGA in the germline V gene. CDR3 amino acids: CASSSTILNEQFF. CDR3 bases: TGTGCCAGCAGCTCGACCATCCTAAATGAGCAGTTCTTC.